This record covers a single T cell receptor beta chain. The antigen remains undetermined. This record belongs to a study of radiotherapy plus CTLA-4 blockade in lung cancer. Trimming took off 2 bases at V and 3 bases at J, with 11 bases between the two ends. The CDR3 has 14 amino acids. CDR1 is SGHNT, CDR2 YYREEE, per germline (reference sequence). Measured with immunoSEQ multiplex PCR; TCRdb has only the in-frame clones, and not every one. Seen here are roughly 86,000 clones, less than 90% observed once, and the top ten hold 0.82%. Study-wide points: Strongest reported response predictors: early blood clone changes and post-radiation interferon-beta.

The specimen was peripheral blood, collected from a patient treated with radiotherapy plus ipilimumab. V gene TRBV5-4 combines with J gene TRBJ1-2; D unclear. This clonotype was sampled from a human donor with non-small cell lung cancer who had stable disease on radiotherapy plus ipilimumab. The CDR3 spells CASSLVNDDYGYTF. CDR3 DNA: TGTGCCAGCAGCTTAGTAAACGACGACTATGGCTACACCTTC. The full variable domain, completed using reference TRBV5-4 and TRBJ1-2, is ETGVTQSPTHLIKTRGQQVTLRCSSQSGHNTVSWYQQALGQGPQFIFQYYREEENGRGNFPPRFSGLQFPNYSSELNVNALELDDSALYLCASSLVNDDYGYTFGSGTRLTVV.